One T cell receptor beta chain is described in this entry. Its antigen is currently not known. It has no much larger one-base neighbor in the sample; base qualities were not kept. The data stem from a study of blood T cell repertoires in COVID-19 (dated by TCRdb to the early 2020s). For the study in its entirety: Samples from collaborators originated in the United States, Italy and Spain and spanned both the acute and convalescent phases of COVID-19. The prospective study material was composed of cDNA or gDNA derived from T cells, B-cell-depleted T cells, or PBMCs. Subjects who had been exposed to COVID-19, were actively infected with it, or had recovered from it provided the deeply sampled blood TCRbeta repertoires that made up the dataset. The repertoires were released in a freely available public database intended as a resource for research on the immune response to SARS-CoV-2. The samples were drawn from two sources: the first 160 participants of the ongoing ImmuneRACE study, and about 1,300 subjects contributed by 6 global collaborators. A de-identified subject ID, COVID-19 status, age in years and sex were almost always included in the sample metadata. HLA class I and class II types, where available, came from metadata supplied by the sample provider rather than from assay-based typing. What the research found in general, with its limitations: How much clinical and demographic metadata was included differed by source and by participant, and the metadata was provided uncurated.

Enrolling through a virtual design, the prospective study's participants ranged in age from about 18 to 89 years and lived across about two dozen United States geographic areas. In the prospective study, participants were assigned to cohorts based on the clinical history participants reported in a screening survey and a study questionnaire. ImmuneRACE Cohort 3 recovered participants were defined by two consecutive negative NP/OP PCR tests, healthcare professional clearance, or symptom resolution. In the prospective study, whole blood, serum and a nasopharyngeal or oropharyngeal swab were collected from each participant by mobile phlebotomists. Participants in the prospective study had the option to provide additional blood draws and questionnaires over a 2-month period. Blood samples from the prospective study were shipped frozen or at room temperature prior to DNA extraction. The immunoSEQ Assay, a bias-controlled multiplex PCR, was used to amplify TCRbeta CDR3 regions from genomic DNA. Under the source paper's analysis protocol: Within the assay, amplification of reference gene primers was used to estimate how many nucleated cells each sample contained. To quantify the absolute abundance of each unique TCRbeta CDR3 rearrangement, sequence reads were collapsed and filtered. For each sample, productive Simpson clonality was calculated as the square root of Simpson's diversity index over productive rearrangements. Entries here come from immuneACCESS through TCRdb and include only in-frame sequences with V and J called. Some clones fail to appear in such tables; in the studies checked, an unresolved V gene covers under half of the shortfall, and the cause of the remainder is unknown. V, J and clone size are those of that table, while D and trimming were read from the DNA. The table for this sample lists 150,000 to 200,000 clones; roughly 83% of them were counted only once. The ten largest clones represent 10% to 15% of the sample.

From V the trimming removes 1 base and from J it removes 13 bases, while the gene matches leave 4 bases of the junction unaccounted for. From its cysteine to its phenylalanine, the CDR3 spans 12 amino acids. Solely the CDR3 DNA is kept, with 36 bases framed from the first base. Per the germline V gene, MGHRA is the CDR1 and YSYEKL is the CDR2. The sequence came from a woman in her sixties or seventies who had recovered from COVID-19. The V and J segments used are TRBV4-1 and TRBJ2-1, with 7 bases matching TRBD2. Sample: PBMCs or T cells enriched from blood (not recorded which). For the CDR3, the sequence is CASSQARDYQFF. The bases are TGCGCCAGCAGCCAAGCCCGGGACTACCAGTTCTTC.